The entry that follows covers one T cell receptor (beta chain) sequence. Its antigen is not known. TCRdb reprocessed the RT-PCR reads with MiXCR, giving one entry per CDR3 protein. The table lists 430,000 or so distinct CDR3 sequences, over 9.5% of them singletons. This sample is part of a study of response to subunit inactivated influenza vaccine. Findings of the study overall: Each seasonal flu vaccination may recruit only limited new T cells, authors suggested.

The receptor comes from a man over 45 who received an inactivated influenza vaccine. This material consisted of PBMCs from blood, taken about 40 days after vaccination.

CDR3 DNA sequence: TGTGCCAGCAGTTTAGCGACGCAAACCGGGGAGCTGTTTTTT. Translating gives CASSLATQTGELFF. This chain joins TRBV12-3 or TRBV12-4 and TRBJ2-2, with D unclear. CDR3 size: 14 residues. V dropped 0 bases and J dropped 5 bases, with 7 bases sitting between them.